This T cell receptor beta chain was captured in a study of cytotoxic CD8 clonotypes in ibrutinib-treated CLL. Across the whole study: Samples had a mean of around 280,000 productive templates and 90,000 or so productive rearrangements.

Germline loops: CDR1 SGHNT, CDR2 YENEEA. The CDR3 spans 13 residues. V was trimmed by 5 bases and J by 3 bases, leaving 8 bases between them. TCRdb keeps only in-frame clones here, not all; method: immunoSEQ multiplex PCR. The repertoire consists of 55,000 to 80,000 clones, with 90% occurring once and the leading ten covering approximately 3.1%. The sequence came from a human donor with chronic lymphocytic leukemia. Sample: PBMCs, taken after 12 months of ibrutinib treatment. J is TRBJ1-5 and V is TRBV11-3; D might be TRBD1 (6 bases). The CDR3: CASSPGANQPQHF. The CDR3 nucleotides are TGTGCCAGCAGCCCAGGGGCCAATCAGCCCCAGCATTTT.